This T cell receptor beta chain is from a study of CD8 T cells in Susac syndrome. Findings of the study overall: As acknowledged by the study, its TCR sequencing and HLA analysis included a relatively small number of individuals.

The RNA, roughly 0.45 to 1 ug, was put through reverse transcription using random hexamers. TCRdb itself ran the immunoSEQ multiplex PCR reads through MiXCR, one entry per CDR3 protein. The data hold approximately 54,000 distinct CDR3 sequences, with more than 85% observed a single time. High-throughput TCR beta sequencing covered peripheral CD8+ and CD4+ T cells. CDR3 length: 14 residues. CDR1 SGHAT and CDR2 FQNNGV come from the germline V gene. The J segment lost 2 bases and the V segment lost 5 bases, leaving 5 bases of the junction unmatched. Comments on this clonotype: Its antigen is still unknown.

Material for sequencing was CD8+ T cells from PBMCs. This receptor was identified in a human donor with Susac syndrome. The chain has TRBV11-2 and TRBJ2-5; the match to TRBD1 covers 7 bases. The DNA for the CDR3 is TGTGCCAGCAGCCTGGGACAGTTTCAAGAGACCCAGTACTTC. Translating gives CASSLGQFQETQYF.